This TCR beta chain was captured by sequencing in a study of a mutant IDH1 vaccine in newly diagnosed glioma. About the research overall: Investigators started vaccination 4-6 weeks after radiotherapy alone, or with temozolomide cycles. The earlier regimen, radiotherapy, temozolomide, or both, was most often both. Held at week 35, visit V12 was the safety follow-up, and visit V13 followed at week 47.

Sample time point: week 35, safety follow-up. The investigators gave 300 ug of mutant IDH1 20-mer peptide in each vaccine dose, together with topical imiquimod. The CDR3 runs to 14 residues. The V end lost 4 bases, the J end lost 5 bases, and 12 bases lay between the germline ends. Looked up from germline, CDR1 is LNHNV and CDR2 is YYDKDF (reference sequence). Libraries were prepared by immunoSEQ multiplex PCR; TCRdb keeps only in-frame clonotypes and omits some of them. The sample shows some 71,000 clones, around 86% of them seen only once. Note on this clone: Its antigen is not known.

J is TRBJ2-1 and V is TRBV15, with D hard to call. The source material was PBMCs, sampled from a glioma patient whose treatment included an IDH1 peptide vaccine. The TCR originated in a young man with glioma. The CDR3 spells CATSTTSRHNEQFF. The DNA for the CDR3 is TGTGCCACCAGCACCACCTCGCGGCACAATGAGCAGTTCTTC.